The 16 T cell receptor beta chains reported below all come from one sample, sequenced in a study of molecular identifiers for immune sequencing clone quantification (dated by TCRdb to the late 2010s). Receptor libraries were prepared by PCR. This sample was sequenced with a NextSeq 500. TCRdb trimmed public reads at Q25 via fastp, called clones via MiXCR and kept in-frame beta chains. Rows with a matching CDR3 protein are joined into one entry that keeps the most common DNA and genes. The sample table contains over 300,000 distinct CDR3 sequences; only one count was recorded for 24% of them. The top ten clonotypes cover 0.74% of the sample. What was sequenced was naive CD8+ T cells from blood, with Jurkat cell RNA spiked in. The cell subset or site label corresponds to: FACS-sorted CD8+CD4-CCR7+CD45RA+ naive T cells. The receptors here all came from a human donor in good health. Some libraries in this study had Jurkat cell RNA spiked in.

To note about this clonotype: This may come from a read error, since a much larger clone is one base off. The CDR3 loop reads CASWADEITETFF. The CDR3 DNA reads TGTGCCAGCTGGGCCGATGAGATTACTGAAACTTTCTTT. The chain carries TRBV6-5 and TRBJ1-1; D gene unclear. The CDR3 is 13 residues long. The germline V gene encodes CDR1 MNHEY and CDR2 SVGAGI.

This sequence joins TRBV12-3 or TRBV12-4 and TRBJ1-4, with 11 bases matching TRBD1. The CDR3 has 16 amino acids. V dropped 5 bases and J dropped 3; count of bases not matched to a gene: 5. The CDR3 sequence is CASSPGQGAPNEKLFF. In DNA, the CDR3 is TGTGCCAGCAGTCCCGGACAGGGGGCACCTAATGAAAAACTGTTTTTT.

Details on this clonotype: A read error may account for a junction end that differs from germline. V and J are TRBV5-3 and TRBJ2-2; 7 bases map to TRBD1. TRBV5-3 is an ORF for which the function is uncertain. This CDR3 contains 15 residues. CDR3 loop: CASSFGTENTGELFF. CDR3 sequence (DNA): TGTGCCAGCAGCTTCGGGACAGAAAACACCGGGGAGCTGTTTTTT.

The chain is built from TRBV7-2 and TRBJ1-1; D might be TRBD1 (5 bases). There are 15 residues in the CDR3. The germline V gene has CDR1 SGHTA and CDR2 FQGNSA. Trimming left V 4 bases short and J 2 bases short, with 14 bases between. CDR3 coding DNA: TGTGCCAGCAGCTCGCTGACAGAGCTAAACACTGAAGCTTTCTTT. Encoded protein: CASSSLTELNTEAFF.

The gene calls are TRBV4-1 and TRBJ1-2, with 7 bases aligning to TRBD1. Unmatched junction bases numbered 6, after V lost 5 bases and J lost 0 bases. Germline values: CDR1 MGHRA, CDR2 YSYEKL. This CDR3 is 15 amino acids long. Here the CDR3 reads CASSARDSPNYGYTF. CDR3 in DNA: TGCGCCAGCAGCGCGAGGGACAGCCCTAACTATGGCTACACCTTC.

This clonotype has at least ten counts. CDR3 region: CSARNLAGDDHEQYF. For the CDR3, the DNA is TGCAGTGCCCGGAACTTAGCGGGGGACGACCACGAGCAGTACTTC. The V call is TRBV20-1, the J call TRBJ2-7, with 9 bases aligning to TRBD2. Germline V gene lookup returns CDR1 DFQATT and CDR2 SNEGSKA (reference sequence). V shed 6 bases, J shed 5 bases, and the junction held 14 bases outside the gene matches. The CDR3 spans 15 residues.

This clonotype was recorded a few times. In nucleotides, the CDR3 is TGTGCCAGCATCCTAGCGGCTAGCGGGACAGCAGATACGCAGTATTTT. Translating gives CASILAASGTADTQYF. This chain uses TRBV11-2 with TRBJ2-3, with 9 bases lining up with TRBD2. The CDR3 covers 16 residues. CDR1 and CDR2 (germline): SGHAT, FQNNGV. J gave up 4 bases and V 7 bases, and 12 bases lay outside the gene matches.

This clonotype has only a few counts. The V gene is TRBV7-3, the J gene TRBJ2-3; maybe TRBD1 (5 bases). The germline CDR1 and CDR2 sequences are SGHTA and FQGTGA. This CDR3 spans 16 amino acids. V was shortened by 0 bases and J by 4 bases, with 14 bases between the two germline ends. The chain's CDR3 is CASSLTAQGLPDTQYF. CDR3 in DNA: TGTGCCAGCAGCTTAACTGCCCAGGGTCTGCCAGATACGCAGTATTTT.

The CDR3 reads CASSFLDETETQYF. CDR3 sequence (DNA): TGTGCCAGCAGCTTTCTTGATGAGACGGAGACCCAGTACTTC. This chain links TRBV7-9 with TRBJ2-5, with D unclear. Trimming shortened V by 3 bases and J by 5 bases, and 13 bases separated the two germline ends. CDR1 SEHNR and CDR2 FQNEAQ come from the germline V gene (reference sequence). The CDR3 runs to 14 residues. The complete variable domain, with remaining parts taken from reference TRBV7-9 and TRBJ2-5, reads DTGVSQNPRHKITKRGQNVTFRCDPISEHNRLYWYRQTLGQGPEFLTYFQNEAQLEKSRLLSDRFSAERPKGSFSTLEIQRTEQGDSAMYLCASSFLDETETQYFGPGTRLLVL.

V gene TRBV5-1 combines with J gene TRBJ2-7, with TRBD2 matching 9 bases. The CDR3 consists of 14 residues. CDR1 and CDR2 (germline): SGHRS, YFSETQ. Unmatched junction bases numbered 12, after V lost 7 bases and J lost 7 bases. CDR3 bases: TGCGCCAGCCGTGATAGCGGGAGATGGAGTGAGCAGTACTTC. It is translated as CASRDSGRWSEQYF. Drawing the rest from reference TRBV5-1 and TRBJ2-7, the complete variable domain is KAGVTQTPRYLIKTRGQQVTLSCSPISGHRSVSWYQQTPGQGLQFLFEYFSETQRNKGNFPGRFSGRQFSNSRSEMNVSTLELGDSALYLCASRDSGRWSEQYFGPGTRLTVT.

This clonotype was recorded many times. The V call is TRBV4-1, the J call TRBJ2-7; 7 nucleotides align to TRBD1. The trim removed 8 bases at V and 6 bases at J, leaving 4 bases unmatched. Germline V CDR1 and CDR2: MGHRA, YSYEKL. This CDR3 is built from 11 residues. CDR3 protein: CASQGDGEQYF. CDR3 coding DNA: TGCGCCAGCCAGGGGGACGGCGAGCAGTACTTC.

At least ten counts were recorded for this clonotype. The genes are TRBV5-8 and TRBJ2-7, with 7 bases fitting TRBD1. The V gene end was trimmed by 4 bases and the J gene end by 4 bases; junction bases not matched to a gene: 5. CDR3 length: 13 residues. Looked up from germline, CDR1 is SGHTS and CDR2 is YDEGEE. The CDR3 nucleotides are TGTGCCAGCAGCCCGATGACAGGGTACGAGCAGTACTTC. Protein product: CASSPMTGYEQYF. Supplemented by reference TRBV5-8 and TRBJ2-7, the full variable domain reads EAGVTQSPTHLIKTRGQQATLRCSPISGHTSVYWYQQALGLGLQFLLWYDEGEERNRGNFPPRFSGRQFPNYSSELNVNALELEDSALYLCASSPMTGYEQYFGPGTRLTVT.

Many counts were recorded for this clonotype. The chain employs TRBV6-2 or TRBV6-3 and TRBJ1-1; 7 nucleotides align to TRBD1. Trimming cost V 2 bases and J 6 bases; bases outside gene matches: 6. CDR3 length equals 14 residues. The germline V gene encodes CDR1 MNHEY and CDR2 SVGEGT. CDR3 residues: CASSYDRVYAEAFF. CDR3 nucleotide sequence: TGTGCCAGCAGTTACGACAGGGTATACGCTGAAGCTTTCTTT.

The CDR3 nucleotides read TGTGCCAGCAGACTGCTACCAGGGGGCGGACACACTGAAGCTTTCTTT. Encoded protein: CASRLLPGGGHTEAFF. This rearrangement joins TRBV12-3 or TRBV12-4 to TRBJ1-1; 8 positions agree with TRBD1. The CDR3 is 16 residues long. The ends lost 6 bases at V and 3 bases at J; junction bases unmatched: 12.

This clonotype showed up just a few times. The chain carries TRBV30 and TRBJ2-2, with 10 bases identical to TRBD1. This CDR3 region has 14 residues. CDR1 and CDR2 (germline): GTSNPN, SVGIG (reference sequence). J gave up 6 bases and V 1 base, and 2 bases lay outside the gene matches. The CDR3 DNA reads as TGTGCCTGGAGTGCAGGACAGGGGGCCGGGGAGCTGTTTTTT. It yields the protein CAWSAGQGAGELFF.

The chain has TRBV13 and TRBJ2-4; possible D gene TRBD1, 5 bases. CDR1 and CDR2 from the germline V gene are PRHDT and FYEKMQ (reference sequence). The CDR3 consists of 15 residues. V was shortened by 1 base and J by 4 bases, with 11 bases between the two germline ends. CDR3 residues: CASSLAGMGKNIQYF. CDR3 bases: TGTGCCAGCAGCTTAGCAGGGATGGGTAAAAACATTCAGTACTTC. The full variable domain, rest sourced from reference TRBV13 and TRBJ2-4, is AAGVIQSPRHLIKEKRETATLKCYPIPRHDTVYWYQQGPGQDPQFLISFYEKMQSDKGSIPDRFSAQQFSDYHSELNMSSLELGDSALYFCASSLAGMGKNIQYFGAGTRLSVL.